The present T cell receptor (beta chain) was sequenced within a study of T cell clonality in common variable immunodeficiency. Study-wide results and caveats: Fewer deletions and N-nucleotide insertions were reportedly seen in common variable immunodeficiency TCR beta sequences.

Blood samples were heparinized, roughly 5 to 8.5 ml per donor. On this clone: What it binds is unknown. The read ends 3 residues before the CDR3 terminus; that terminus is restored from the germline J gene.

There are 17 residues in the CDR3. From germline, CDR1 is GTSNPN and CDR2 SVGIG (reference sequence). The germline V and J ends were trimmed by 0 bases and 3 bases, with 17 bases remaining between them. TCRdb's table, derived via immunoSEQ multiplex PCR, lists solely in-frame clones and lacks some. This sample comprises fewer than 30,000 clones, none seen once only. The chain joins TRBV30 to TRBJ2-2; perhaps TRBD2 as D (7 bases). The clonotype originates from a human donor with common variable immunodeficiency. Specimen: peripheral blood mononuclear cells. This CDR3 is CAWSVPGRGPHTGELFF. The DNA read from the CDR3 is TGTGCCTGGAGTGTACCGGGGCGGGGGCCACACACCGGGGAG.